The 17 T cell receptor beta chains below all came from one sample that was sequenced in a study of STAT3 mutations in large granular lymphocyte leukemia. Antigens for these TCRs are unknown. Broader study findings: In T-cell large granular lymphocyte leukemia, about half of patients showed multiple immunodominant subclonotypes.

Generated by immunoSEQ multiplex PCR, the TCRdb table keeps only in-frame clones and is missing some. The top ten hold 12% of the sample, which has approximately 29,000 clones, approximately 83% seen once. Sequenced: peripheral blood mononuclear cells. These receptor sequences come from a man aged 55-75 years with T-cell large granular lymphocyte leukemia. Some clones in this sample may be carry-over from other donors' samples.

V usage is TRBV4-1 and J usage is TRBJ2-6, with TRBD1 as a possible D gene (5 bases). The CDR3 consists of 14 residues. CDR1 and CDR2 (germline): MGHRA, YSYEKL. Trimming took off 4 bases at V and 3 bases at J, with 7 bases between the two ends. The CDR3 loop reads CASSRDSGANVLTF. CDR3 nucleotide sequence: TGCGCCAGCAGCCGAGACAGTGGGGCCAACGTCCTGACTTTC.

This clone has only one observation. The V call is TRBV30, the J call TRBJ2-1; D is perhaps TRBD1 (5 bases). CDR1 is GTSNPN and CDR2 is SVGIG in the germline V gene (reference sequence). The CDR3 length is 12 residues. The V gene lost 0 bases and the J gene lost 6 bases, with 6 bases spanning the gap. This chain's CDR3 is CAWSVQGNEQFF. For the CDR3, the DNA is TGTGCCTGGAGTGTTCAGGGCAATGAGCAGTTCTTC.

This clone was counted once. J is TRBJ2-7 and V is TRBV5-1, with 7 bases that match TRBD2. CDR3 length: 16 residues. Germline CDR1 and CDR2: SGHRS and YFSETQ. V shed 0 bases and J 3 bases; nucleotides not matched to a gene: 9. The CDR3 here is CASSLAQGGSLYEQYF. The CDR3 region has the DNA TGCGCCAGCAGCTTGGCCCAGGGCGGGAGCCTCTACGAGCAGTACTTC. The variable domain in full, with the rest retrieved from reference TRBV5-1 and TRBJ2-7, is KAGVTQTPRYLIKTRGQQVTLSCSPISGHRSVSWYQQTPGQGLQFLFEYFSETQRNKGNFPGRFSGRQFSNSRSEMNVSTLELGDSALYLCASSLAQGGSLYEQYFGPGTRLTVT.

The chain combines TRBV7-2 with TRBJ2-7; the D gene is possibly TRBD1 (7 bases). CDR3 length: 17 residues. Germline lookup yields CDR1 SGHTA and CDR2 FQGNSA. The V end was cut by 3 bases, the J end by 3 bases, with 21 bases between. CDR3: CASSFIPGQRGDYEQYF. In nucleotides, the CDR3 is TGTGCCAGCAGCTTCATACCGGGACAGAGGGGGGACTACGAGCAGTACTTC.

This chain uses TRBV5-1 with TRBJ2-5, with TRBD2 matching over 7 bases. J was trimmed by 2 bases and V by 0 bases; bases with no gene match: 7. The germline gives CDR1 SGHRS, CDR2 YFSETQ. The CDR3 extends over 16 amino acids. The CDR3 region is CASSLESSGIQETQYF. CDR3 coding DNA: TGCGCCAGCAGCTTGGAGTCTAGCGGCATACAAGAGACCCAGTACTTC.

J is TRBJ1-3 and V is TRBV6-6; 10 nucleotides align to TRBD1. Germline lookup yields CDR1 MNHNY and CDR2 SVGAGI (reference sequence). This CDR3 spans 15 amino acids. V dropped 5 bases and J dropped 4; count of bases not matched to a gene: 5. CDR3 DNA: TGTGCCAGCAGTCCCGGACAGGGGGTCGGAAACACCATATATTTT. It specifies CASSPGQGVGNTIYF.

This clone was observed a single time. V is TRBV6-6 and J is TRBJ2-7, with D possibly being TRBD2 (5 bases). V gave up 5 bases and J gave up 3 bases, with 14 bases separating them. Germline CDR1 reads MNHNY; CDR2 reads SVGAGI (reference sequence). There are 14 residues in the CDR3. The CDR3 region has the DNA TGTGCCAGCAGTGGCGGGTCTTTAGGCTACGAGCAGTACTTC. Translating gives CASSGGSLGYEQYF.

The rearrangement uses TRBV5-4 and TRBJ1-1, with D possibly matching TRBD1 (6 bases). V lost 3 bases to trimming and J lost 0 bases, with 12 bases between them. The length of the CDR3 is 15 residues. The germline CDR1 and CDR2 sequences are SGHNT and YYREEE (reference sequence). As DNA, the CDR3 is TGTGCCAGCAGCTCTGGACAGTTGATGAACACTGAAGCTTTCTTT. Protein sequence: CASSSGQLMNTEAFF.

V usage is TRBV6-6 and J usage is TRBJ1-5, with D uncertain. This CDR3 region has 15 residues. Germline V gives CDR1 MNHNY, CDR2 SVGAGI (reference sequence). Trimming removed 4 bases at V and 0 bases at J, with 10 bases between. The CDR3 nucleotides read TGTGCCAGCAGTTTCGCCCGGGGTAGCAATCAGCCCCAGCATTTT. Translating it yields CASSFARGSNQPQHF.

V usage is TRBV4-2 and J usage is TRBJ1-6; D gene ambiguous. V lost 0 bases, J lost 5 bases, and 8 bases lay in between. The CDR3 is made up of 15 amino acids. CDR1 LGHNA and CDR2 YNFKEQ come from the germline V gene. The CDR3 spells CASSQERGHNSPLHF. The CDR3 nucleotides are TGTGCCAGCAGCCAAGAGCGTGGGCATAATTCACCCCTCCACTTT.

The CDR3 nucleotides are TGTGCCAGCAGCTTCGGGGGACAGGATGGCTACGAGCAGTACTTC. Protein sequence: CASSFGGQDGYEQYF. The genes are TRBV7-9 and TRBJ2-7; TRBD1 matches 8 bases. The germline CDR1 and CDR2 sequences are SEHNR and FQNEAQ (reference sequence). J was trimmed by 3 bases and V by 3 bases; bases with no gene match: 7. This CDR3 region has 15 residues.

The chain couples TRBV5-1 to TRBJ2-6, with D tentatively TRBD1 (5 bases). V was pared by 0 bases and J by 2 bases, with 9 bases between. This CDR3 has 16 amino acids. Germline V gene lookup returns CDR1 SGHRS and CDR2 YFSETQ. The CDR3 here is CASSLGPGTGANVLTF. In nucleotides, the CDR3 is TGCGCCAGCAGCTTGGGGCCAGGGACTGGGGCCAACGTCCTGACTTTC.

The rearrangement links TRBV30 to TRBJ1-1; 10 bases agree with TRBD1. V lost 5 bases, J lost 11 bases, and 5 bases stayed unmatched. Germline CDR1 reads GTSNPN; CDR2 reads SVGIG (reference sequence). This CDR3 comprises 11 residues. The CDR3 loop reads CAWVGQGEAFF. The CDR3 bases are TGTGCCTGGGTAGGACAGGGGGAGGCTTTCTTT.

The chain is built from TRBV18 and TRBJ1-3; no clear D. Germline V gene sequence: CDR1 KGHSH, CDR2 LQKENI. V was cut by 2 bases and J by 2 bases, with 13 bases left in between. The CDR3 has 16 amino acids. The chain's CDR3 is CASSPTAPGPGNTIYF. The CDR3 DNA follows: TGTGCCAGCTCACCAACGGCCCCTGGCCCTGGAAACACCATATATTTT.

DNA for the CDR3: TGTGCCAGCAGCTTGCGTGTCAGAACCTACGAGCAGTACTTC. It specifies CASSLRVRTYEQYF. The chain joins TRBV5-6 to TRBJ2-7; D ambiguous. V was trimmed by 1 base and J by 2 bases, leaving 10 bases between them. CDR1 is SGHDT and CDR2 is YYEEEE in the germline V gene. This CDR3 region has 14 residues.

To note about this clone: Its ends do not fully match the called genes, so a read error is possible. The genes are TRBV11-2 and TRBJ2-5; D is tentatively TRBD1 or TRBD2 (5 bases each). This CDR3 comprises 14 residues. Looked up from germline, CDR1 is SGHAT and CDR2 is FQNNGV. This CDR3 reads CASSPGPNQKTQYF. CDR3 DNA: TGTGCCAGCAGCCCGGGACCAAACCAAAAGACCCAGTACTTC.

This sequence joins TRBV5-1 and TRBJ1-1; 7 bases align to TRBD1. CDR1 and CDR2 from the germline V gene are SGHRS and YFSETQ. The CDR3 runs to 14 residues. V trimming: 6 bases; J trimming: 4 bases; junction bases outside the gene matches: 9. Here the CDR3 DNA reads TGCGCCAGCATGAAAGAAGGGGGCCGCACTGAAGCTTTCTTT. Translating gives CASMKEGGRTEAFF.